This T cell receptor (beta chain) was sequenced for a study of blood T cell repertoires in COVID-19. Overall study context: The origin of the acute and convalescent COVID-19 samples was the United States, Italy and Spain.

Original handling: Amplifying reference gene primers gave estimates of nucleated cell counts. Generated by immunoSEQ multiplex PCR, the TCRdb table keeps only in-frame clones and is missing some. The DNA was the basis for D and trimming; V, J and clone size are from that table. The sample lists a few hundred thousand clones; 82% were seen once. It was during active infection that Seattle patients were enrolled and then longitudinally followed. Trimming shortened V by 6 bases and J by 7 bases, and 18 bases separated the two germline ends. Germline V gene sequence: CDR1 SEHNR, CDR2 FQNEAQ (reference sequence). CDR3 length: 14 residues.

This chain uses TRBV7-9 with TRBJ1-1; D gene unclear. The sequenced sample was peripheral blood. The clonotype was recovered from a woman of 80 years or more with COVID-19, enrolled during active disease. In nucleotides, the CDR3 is TGTGCCAGCAGTTTTCTCGGGGAGATCGGTGAAGCTTTCTTT. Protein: CASSFLGEIGEAFF. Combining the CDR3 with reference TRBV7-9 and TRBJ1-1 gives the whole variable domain DTGVSQNPRHKITKRGQNVTFRCDPISEHNRLYWYRQTLGQGPEFLTYFQNEAQLEKSRLLSDRFSAERPKGSFSTLEIQRTEQGDSAMYLCASSFLGEIGEAFFGQGTRLTVV.